Detailed here is one T cell receptor (beta chain). The antigen remains undetermined. The J segment lost 3 bases and the V segment lost 4 bases, leaving 11 bases of the junction unmatched. The CDR3 has 16 residues. The germline CDR1 and CDR2 sequences are SGHKS and YYEKEE (reference sequence). The data were taken from a study of long-term antiretroviral therapy in people with HIV. Study outcomes and limitations: The study lacked data on ART adherence, viral resistance or therapy changes. Relative to transplant donor controls, diversity remained lower despite increasing after ART.

A v3.0 immunoSEQ assay was performed at survey level. Profiling relied on immunoSEQ multiplex PCR, and the TCRdb table lists in-frame clones only, not all of them. The sample shows roughly 24,000 clones, 88% of them seen only once. This sample comprised unsorted PBMCs, obtained 0.6 years after starting antiretroviral therapy. This chain connects TRBV5-5 to TRBJ1-2, with 8 bases matching TRBD1. The sequence came from a man aged 55 to 70 with HIV. The CDR3 loop is CASSGIGTGVDYGYTF. The CDR3 nucleotides read TGTGCCAGCAGCGGGATCGGGACAGGAGTCGACTATGGCTACACCTTC.